The next 18 T cell receptor beta chains were all read from a single sample in a study of T-cell memory formation after mild COVID-19. Each CDR3 protein gets one entry after TCRdb re-called the 5' RACE reads with MiXCR. This table has hundreds of thousands of distinct CDR3 sequences, over 13% appearing once. Sequencing was done on a sample of PBMCs or a T cell subset sorted from them (not recorded which). All receptors derive from a man aged 18 to 30 who had mild COVID-19 (a few samples of this study predate the infection). Cell type and time point are not known.

This clonotype was seen a handful of times. The chain links TRBV19 to TRBJ2-6, with D tentatively TRBD1 (6 bases). The V end lost 5 bases, the J end lost 0 bases, and 14 bases lay between the germline ends. CDR3 size: 17 residues. Germline V lookup: CDR1 LNHDA, CDR2 SQIVND (reference sequence). CDR3 nucleotide sequence: TGTGCCAGTAGTCCCCGGGACATCTTCTCTGGGGCCAACGTCCTGACTTTC. Protein: CASSPRDIFSGANVLTF.

Turning to this clonotype: At one of its ends the junction is not consistent with the germline gene, which may arise from a read error. The rearrangement links TRBV4-2 to TRBJ2-1; tentatively, D is TRBD2 (6 bases). Germline values: CDR1 LGHNA, CDR2 YNFKEQ. CDR3 size: 15 residues. The DNA for the CDR3 is TGTCCCAGCAGCTACTTAACCGGGACTCACAATGAGCAGTTCTTC. Protein product: CPSSYLTGTHNEQFF.

This sequence joins TRBV20-1 and TRBJ2-1; D uncertain. This CDR3 has 9 residues. The V end lost 4 bases, the J end lost 5 bases, and 0 bases lay between the germline ends. Germline V gene sequence: CDR1 DFQATT, CDR2 SNEGSKA (reference sequence). The DNA for the CDR3 is TGCAGTGCTAACAATGAGCAGTTCTTC. The encoded protein is CSANNEQFF.

The V and J genes are TRBV5-6 and TRBJ1-2, with 7 bases fitting TRBD1. The length of the CDR3 is 14 residues. CDR1 SGHDT and CDR2 YYEEEE come from the germline V gene. J was trimmed by 3 bases and V by 4 bases; bases with no gene match: 6. The CDR3 is CASSPGQEYYGYTF. In nucleotides, the CDR3 is TGTGCCAGCAGCCCAGGACAGGAGTACTATGGCTACACCTTC.

This clonotype showed up just a few times. The chain has TRBV6-2 or TRBV6-3 and TRBJ2-7; D is uncertain. The germline CDR1 and CDR2 sequences are MNHEY and SVGEGT. V lost 5 bases to trimming and J lost 3 bases, with 14 bases between them. This CDR3 contains 14 residues. The CDR3 is CASSQYRGLYEQYF. The CDR3 DNA reads as TGTGCCAGCAGTCAATATCGTGGCCTCTACGAGCAGTACTTC.

In its sample, this clonotype was seen many times. The genes are TRBV12-3 or TRBV12-4 and TRBJ2-3; the D gene is possibly TRBD1 (6 bases). The CDR3 has 13 amino acids. The V end lost 8 bases, the J end lost 0 bases, and 9 bases lay between the germline ends. The CDR3 region has the DNA TGTGCCAGCGGACAGTCTAGCACAGATACGCAGTATTTT. This gives the protein CASGQSSTDTQYF.

This clonotype was picked up a small number of times. This sequence joins TRBV27 and TRBJ1-3; tentative D call: TRBD1 (5 bases). CDR3 length: 15 amino acids. V lost 6 bases to trimming and J lost 0 bases, with 12 bases between them. Germline CDR1 is MNHEY and CDR2 is SMNVEV (reference sequence). This CDR3 reads CASRAGGDSGNTIYF. The DNA for the CDR3 is TGTGCCAGCAGGGCTGGGGGGGACTCTGGAAACACCATATATTTT.

This clonotype was observed at least ten times. The chain uses TRBV12-3 or TRBV12-4 and TRBJ2-6, with 9 bases that match TRBD1. The CDR3 covers 17 residues. The V gene end was trimmed by 11 bases and the J gene end by 1 base; junction bases not matched to a gene: 12. In nucleotides, the CDR3 is TGTGCCTCACACGCGGGACAGGGTTTTTCTGGGGCCAACGTCCTGACTTTC. Its protein product is CASHAGQGFSGANVLTF.

In its sample, this clonotype was seen many times. The CDR3 bases are TGTGCCAGCAGGGGATCCCTCCGGGGGGGAAAAAACGAGCAGTACGTC. Its protein product is CASRGSLRGGKNEQYV. This chain connects TRBV2 to TRBJ2-7, with TRBD2 matching over 8 bases. The V gene's germline CDR1 is SNHLY and CDR2 FYNNEI. The CDR3 is 16 amino acids. V trimming: 6 bases; J trimming: 5 bases; junction bases outside the gene matches: 15.

This clonotype came up once. The chain recombines TRBV24-1 with TRBJ2-5; D remains ambiguous. The CDR3 covers 15 residues. Germline V gene data show CDR1 as KGHDR and CDR2 as SFDVKD. V lost 9 bases and J lost 0, with 16 bases in between. CDR3 nucleotides: TGTGCCACCCAGTCGAAGGGATTATACCAAGAGACCCAGTACTTC. Protein sequence: CATQSKGLYQETQYF.

In its sample, this clonotype was seen a few times. The rearrangement joins TRBV20-1 to TRBJ1-5; TRBD1 matches at 8 bases. This CDR3 has 15 residues. The V gene end was trimmed by 5 bases and the J gene end by 7 bases; junction bases not matched to a gene: 13. In germline, CDR1 is DFQATT, CDR2 SNEGSKA (reference sequence). The DNA for the CDR3 is TGCAGTGCTGACACGGGACAGGTGACCGGGCAGCCCCAGCATTTT. It encodes CSADTGQVTGQPQHF.

The chain is built from TRBV6-6 and TRBJ1-2, with D uncertain. The CDR3 totals 13 residues. Deletions cut 10 bases from V and 4 bases from J, with 16 bases between. Looked up from germline, CDR1 is MNHNY and CDR2 is SVGAGI (reference sequence). The CDR3 is CATRTVGGYGYTF. CDR3 bases: TGTGCCACGCGAACGGTTGGAGGCTATGGCTACACCTTC.

This clonotype was recorded a few times. The chain has TRBV2 and TRBJ1-2, with unresolved D. The V end lost 5 bases, the J end lost 0 bases, and 13 bases lay between the germline ends. The germline CDR1 and CDR2 sequences are SNHLY and FYNNEI. The CDR3 loop spans 15 amino acids. The CDR3 DNA reads as TGTGCCAGCAGTCCGGATCGATTTGCTAACTATGGCTACACCTTC. Translated: CASSPDRFANYGYTF.

At least ten counts were recorded for this clonotype. The V call is TRBV9, the J call TRBJ1-6; D remains unclear. Germline V gives CDR1 SGDLS, CDR2 YYNGEE. V was cut by 0 bases and J by 8 bases, with 9 bases left in between. This CDR3 has 14 residues. The CDR3 sequence is CASSVDGRDSPLHF. CDR3 DNA sequence: TGTGCCAGCAGCGTAGACGGCCGGGATTCACCCCTCCACTTT.

This clonotype came up a few times. The chain has TRBV20-1 and TRBJ1-5; D is unclear. The CDR3 is 15 residues long. Germline V CDR1 and CDR2: DFQATT, SNEGSKA (reference sequence). CDR3 in amino acids: CSAPGHNTGNQPQHF. The CDR3 DNA reads as TGCAGCGCTCCCGGCCATAATACGGGCAATCAGCCCCAGCATTTT.

This clonotype was detected ten times or more. The V call is TRBV5-5, the J call TRBJ2-3; D unresolved. CDR3 length: 12 amino acids. CDR1 is SGHKS and CDR2 is YYEKEE in the germline V gene (reference sequence). Trimming took 2 bases from V and 2 from J, leaving 3 bases between them. The CDR3, as DNA: TGTGCCAGCAGCTTCCTCACAGATACGCAGTATTTT. This sequence encodes CASSFLTDTQYF.

This clonotype was observed at least ten times. The rearrangement uses TRBV5-1 and TRBJ1-1, with a weak D call TRBD1 (6 bases). Germline lookup yields CDR1 SGHRS and CDR2 YFSETQ. Trimming removed 6 bases at V and 0 bases at J, with 15 bases between. The CDR3 has 15 residues. In nucleotides, the CDR3 is TGCGCCAGCACTGATCGGCAGGGGATGAACACTGAAGCTTTCTTT. This encodes CASTDRQGMNTEAFF.

A few counts support this clonotype. V and J are TRBV15 and TRBJ2-5; D remains unclear. The CDR3 runs to 13 residues. Between the trimmed V and J ends, which lost 5 bases and 5 bases, there was a span of 12 bases. Per the germline V gene, CDR1 is LNHNV and CDR2 is YYDKDF (reference sequence). This CDR3 is CATSPSAEETQYF. The CDR3 bases are TGTGCCACCAGCCCGAGTGCAGAGGAGACCCAGTACTTC.